The rows below give T cell receptor beta chains drawn from one sample of a study of spatial heterogeneity in lung cancer. TCRdb processed the 5' RACE reads anew with MiXCR; each CDR3 protein has one entry. Of some 15,000 distinct CDR3 sequences listed, 9.5% to 14% are singletons. The sample consisted of PBMCs, taken at surgery. The receptors stem from a female donor with early-stage non-small cell lung cancer. Both conserved end residues are part of each CDR3. A D gene is named only where the DNA matches it firmly. Rows may omit the clone size; those that give it use once, few, many or a size class.

d_call j_call clone_size v_call cdr3_nt cdr3_aa
TRBD2 TRBJ2-5 many TRBV6-5 TGTGCCAGCAGTCAGGGACTAGCGGGGGGGCGAGGGTACCAAGAGACCCAGTACTTC CASSQGLAGGRGYQETQYF
. TRBJ2-7 many TRBV2 TGTGCCAGCAGCAGACAGGTTCAATACGAGCAGTACTTC CASSRQVQYEQYF
. TRBJ2-1 . TRBV29-1 TGCAGCGTTGGGCCCGGGACCTACAATGAGCAGTTCTTC CSVGPGTYNEQFF
TRBD2 TRBJ2-5 medium-sized TRBV6-1 TGTGCCAGCAGTCCCGCCGCACTAGCGGGGGGTGGGAAGACCCAGTACTTC CASSPAALAGGGKTQYF
TRBD1 TRBJ1-1 many TRBV15 TGTGCCACCAGCAGAATATACAGGGGGCGAAAGGGTGAAGCTTTCTTT CATSRIYRGRKGEAFF
. TRBJ2-7 many TRBV3-1 TGTGCCAGCAGCCAAGTGGCCAGGGAGCCCTACGAGCAGTACTTC CASSQVAREPYEQYF
. TRBJ1-2 many TRBV6-5 TGTGCCAGCAGTCCACGGTCAGGGTACTATGGCTACACCTTC CASSPRSGYYGYTF
TRBD1 TRBJ1-2 many TRBV7-9 TGTGCCAGCAGCCCGACAGGGGGTATCTATGGCTACACCTTC CASSPTGGIYGYTF
TRBD2 TRBJ2-5 . TRBV20-1 TGCAGTGCTGCCTTGGCTGGAGCGGGGGGAGAGACCCAGTACTTC CSAALAGAGGETQYF
TRBD1 TRBJ1-2 . TRBV20-1 TGCAGTGCTAGCCAGGGACAGGGTGGCGGCTACACCTTC CSASQGQGGGYTF
. TRBJ1-2 . TRBV2 TGTGCCAGCAGTGAATCTGGGCCCCTCGGCTACACCTTC CASSESGPLGYTF
TRBD1 TRBJ1-2 few TRBV29-1 TGCAGCGTTTGGACAGGGGACGGTGGCTACACCTTC CSVWTGDGGYTF
TRBD1 TRBJ2-7 . TRBV20-1 TGCAGTGCCGCGACAGGGCCGGGAGAGCAGTACTTC CSAATGPGEQYF